This section outlines one T cell receptor (beta chain) sequence together with its context. In the authors' workflow: Reference gene primer amplification gave estimated nucleated cell counts. The repertoire was sequenced with immunoSEQ multiplex PCR; TCRdb's copy has only in-frame clones and lacks some. For V, J and clone size, that table is used; D and trimming come from the DNA. The table has approximately 190,000 clones, about 88% seen once; the top ten hold roughly 25%. The source of the sample is a study of blood T cell repertoires in COVID-19. Study in general: Recovered status in Cohort 3 required two negative PCRs, clearance, or symptom resolution. PBMCs, B-cell-depleted T cells, or T cells were the source of the cDNA or gDNA that made up the material.

Donors were grouped by their self-reported clinical history. CDR3 length equals 16 residues. Per the germline V gene, CDR1 is LGHNA and CDR2 is YSLEER. V was pared by 0 bases and J by 0 bases, with 12 bases between. The gene calls are TRBV4-3 and TRBJ2-7; the D is unclear. Sequenced sample: PBMCs or T cells enriched from blood (not recorded which). This TCR was sampled from a woman aged 40 to 50 in a cohort exposed to, infected with or recovered from COVID-19 (not recorded which). CDR3 bases: TGCGCCAGCAGCCAAGACCGGTACTCTAGCTCCTACGAGCAGTACTTC. It translates to CASSQDRYSSSYEQYF.